These 10 T cell receptor beta chains share one sample of origin, sequenced in a study of control samples from healthy donors and cancer patients. Clones were sequenced by immunoSEQ multiplex PCR, and TCRdb holds only the in-frame ones, with some missing. Here the sample spans some 18,000 clones, under 90% being singletons. Sequencing input: PBMCs. The receptors derive from a woman aged 70-85 years with lung cancer.

Concerning this clone: At the DNA level, this CDR3 is encoded by other sequences in the same sample as well. The V and J genes are TRBV5-1 and TRBJ1-3, with a possible D match to TRBD1 (5 bases). This CDR3 is built from 13 residues. Germline CDR1 and CDR2: SGHRS and YFSETQ. V was clipped by 4 bases and J by 9 bases, with 14 bases between them. CDR3 bases: TGCGCCAGCAGCCCCGGGCCGCAGGGCACCATATATTTT. Its translation: CASSPGPQGTIYF.

The rearrangement uses TRBV7-9 and TRBJ1-2; D is ambiguous. The ends were cut back, 5 bases at V and 7 bases at J, with 11 bases in the middle. The V gene's germline CDR1 is SEHNR and CDR2 FQNEAQ (reference sequence). The CDR3 loop spans 12 amino acids. The CDR3 nucleotides read TGTGCCAGCAGCCCAACAGTGGGTGGCTACACCTTC. It encodes CASSPTVGGYTF.

V and J are TRBV7-2 and TRBJ1-5, with no clear D. V was clipped by 4 bases and J by 2 bases, with 12 bases between them. The CDR3 is 15 amino acids. Germline CDR1 SGHTA, CDR2 FQGNSA. The CDR3 loop reads CASSSRNAGNQPQHF. The CDR3 DNA is TGTGCCAGCAGCTCCCGAAACGCGGGCAATCAGCCCCAGCATTTT.

The rearrangement links TRBV5-1 to TRBJ2-3; a weak D match, TRBD1 (5 bases). Deletions cut 0 bases from V and 2 bases from J, with 13 bases between. CDR1 and CDR2 (germline): SGHRS, YFSETQ. The CDR3 loop spans 16 amino acids. In DNA, the CDR3 is TGCGCCAGCAGCTTGGGGGGCGCAGGGTTCACAGATACGCAGTATTTT. Protein: CASSLGGAGFTDTQYF.

This clone came up once. V and J are TRBV7-2 and TRBJ2-2; perhaps D is TRBD1 or TRBD2 (5 bases each). The germline gives CDR1 SGHTA, CDR2 FQGNSA. The CDR3 covers 15 residues. V was cut by 5 bases and J by 0 bases, with 10 bases left in between. The CDR3 protein is CASSEGSSNTGELFF. The CDR3 DNA sequence: TGTGCCAGCAGCGAGGGGAGCTCGAACACCGGGGAGCTGTTTTTT.

By sample fraction, this clone is medium-sized (0.01 to 0.1%). The chain combines TRBV19 with TRBJ1-5; D perhaps matches TRBD1 (6 bases). The germline V gene encodes CDR1 LNHDA and CDR2 SQIVND (reference sequence). CDR3 length equals 13 residues. V was pared by 10 bases and J by 2 bases, with 12 bases between. The CDR3 sequence is CAISHRGNQPQHF. In DNA form, the CDR3 reads TGTGCCATCTCTCACAGGGGCAATCAGCCCCAGCATTTT.

The chain recombines TRBV2 with TRBJ1-4; D is unresolved. Trimming took off 10 bases at V and 8 bases at J, with 11 bases between the two ends. This CDR3 contains 11 residues. CDR1 SNHLY and CDR2 FYNNEI come from the germline V gene. The CDR3 reads CATTLGEKLFF. CDR3 nucleotides: TGTGCCACCACTTTAGGCGAAAAACTGTTTTTT.

This clone was observed a handful of times. The CDR3 does not end in the conserved phenylalanine or tryptophan, so this is likely a read error. No DNA is shown, since the ends of the CDR3 on it are uncertain; the CDR3 is the one TCRdb lists. The V and J genes are TRBV20-1 and TRBJ1-2. Inclusive of both ends, the CDR3 amounts to 10 amino acids. Germline CDR1 and CDR2: DFQATT and SNEGSKA (reference sequence). CDR3 sequence reads: CSASIERKTL.

In its sample, this clone is medium-sized. The chain employs TRBV18 and TRBJ1-2, with TRBD1 identical over 8 bases. Germline CDR1 is KGHSH and CDR2 is LQKENI. The CDR3 loop spans 14 amino acids. With 2 bases clipped from V and 8 bases from J, the junction kept 7 bases outside the gene matches. The CDR3 loop is CASSPSGGWEGYTF. The DNA for the CDR3 is TGTGCCAGCTCACCATCAGGGGGCTGGGAGGGCTACACCTTC.

The rearrangement joins TRBV28 to TRBJ2-7; the D gene is possibly TRBD2 (6 bases). Germline values: CDR1 MDHEN, CDR2 SYDVKM. V dropped 6 bases and J dropped 1 base, with 16 bases sitting between them. CDR3 length: 15 amino acids. CDR3 region: CASSPFRRGSYEQYF. The CDR3 region has the DNA TGTGCCAGCAGCCCCTTTAGGCGGGGTTCCTACGAGCAGTACTTC.